A selection of T cell receptor beta chains follows, all from one sample in a study of beta chain features in type 1 diabetes. Sequenced by immunoSEQ multiplex PCR; TCRdb stores in-frame clones only, minus some. Of 330,000 or so clones in the sample, 14% are singletons; the top ten hold more than 6.5%. Sequencing input: central memory CD4+ T cells from blood. These receptors originate from a man between 25 and 39 years old in good health. The CDR3 runs from the conserved cysteine through the conserved F or W. The order of the fields is J gene, clone size, V gene, D gene, CDR3 DNA, CDR3 protein. The D gene is left open where the match is weak. Clone size is shown for a subset of rows, as once, few, many or a class of expanded clone.

j_call: TRBJ2-3
clone_size: few
v_call: TRBV7-9
d_call: TRBD2
cdr3_nt: TGTGCCAGCAGCAGAGACGGACTAGCGGGCACAGATACGCAGTATTTT
cdr3_aa: CASSRDGLAGTDTQYF

j_call: TRBJ2-1
clone_size: few
v_call: TRBV7-2
d_call: .
cdr3_nt: TGTGCCAGCAGCTTAATTTCTGGACAGCCAGTCAATGAGCAGTTCTTC
cdr3_aa: CASSLISGQPVNEQFF

j_call: TRBJ1-2
clone_size: few
v_call: TRBV7-8
d_call: .
cdr3_nt: TGTGCCAGCAGCTCCAAGATCTCGACTAACTATGGCTACACCTTC
cdr3_aa: CASSSKISTNYGYTF

j_call: TRBJ1-5
clone_size: few
v_call: TRBV2
d_call: .
cdr3_nt: TGTGCCAGCAGTGCGCACGTAGAGAATCAGCCCCAGCATTTT
cdr3_aa: CASSAHVENQPQHF

j_call: TRBJ1-1
clone_size: few
v_call: TRBV30
d_call: TRBD1
cdr3_nt: TGTGCCTGGAGGCCCAGGGACAGGGGACGAAAGATGAACACTGAAGCTTTCTTT
cdr3_aa: CAWRPRDRGRKMNTEAFF

j_call: TRBJ2-1
clone_size: .
v_call: TRBV6-4
d_call: .
cdr3_nt: TGTGCCAGCAGTGATGCTAGCTTGGGGCCCTACAATGAGCAGTTCTTC
cdr3_aa: CASSDASLGPYNEQFF

j_call: TRBJ2-1
clone_size: few
v_call: TRBV5-5
d_call: .
cdr3_nt: TGTGCCAGCAGCGCGACCGGGACGGGGGCATACAATGAGCAGTTCTTC
cdr3_aa: CASSATGTGAYNEQFF

j_call: TRBJ1-2
clone_size: few
v_call: TRBV19
d_call: .
cdr3_nt: TGTGCCAGTAGTATAGCACACAGCTACACCTTC
cdr3_aa: CASSIAHSYTF

j_call: TRBJ2-5
clone_size: few
v_call: TRBV19
d_call: .
cdr3_nt: TGTGCCAGTAGTCCCAGCCAGGGGAGGGTGGAGACCCAGTACTTC
cdr3_aa: CASSPSQGRVETQYF

j_call: TRBJ2-2
clone_size: .
v_call: TRBV7-9
d_call: .
cdr3_nt: TGTGCCAGCAGCTCCCAGGGAAGCACCGGGGAGCTGTTTTTT
cdr3_aa: CASSSQGSTGELFF